The clone carrying this T cell receptor (beta chain) has a count of ten or more. What it binds is unknown. Noted time point: longitudinal time-point 2. It was blood bank volunteers in Maryland, USA who made up the healthy controls. The unsorted libraries had their origin in 2 million PBMCs stored at -80 C. 5'RACE generated cDNA with 10-nucleotide random UMIs. Each CDR3 protein is one row after TCRdb ran MiXCR on the 5' RACE reads. Among roughly 60,000 distinct CDR3 sequences, more than 7.5% were seen once, and the ten largest hold around 12%. This sample was taken from a study of neurological immune-mediated disorders. V lost 3 bases and J lost 7, with 12 bases in between. CDR3 size: 14 residues. Germline V lookup: CDR1 SGHVS, CDR2 FNYEAQ. Study observations and caveats: None of the CDR3 amino acid sequences in expanded clones turned up in more than one subject, which points to private repertoires in all groups.

This sequence joins TRBV7-6 and TRBJ2-2; D tentatively fits TRBD1 or TRBD2 (5 bases each). The sequenced sample consisted of PBMCs. This TCR was recovered from a man aged 30-40 years in good health. CDR3 bases: TGTGCCAGCAGCTTCCAACAGAGGGGCGGGGAGCTGTTTTTT. Protein product: CASSFQQRGGELFF.